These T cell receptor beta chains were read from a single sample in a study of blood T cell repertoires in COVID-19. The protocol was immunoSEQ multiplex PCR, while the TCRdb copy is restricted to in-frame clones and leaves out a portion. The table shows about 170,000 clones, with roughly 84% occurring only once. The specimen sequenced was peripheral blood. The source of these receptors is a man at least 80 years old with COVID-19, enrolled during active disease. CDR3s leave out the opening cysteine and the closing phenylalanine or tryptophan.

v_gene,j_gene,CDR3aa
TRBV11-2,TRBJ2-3,ASSGGGGTDTQY
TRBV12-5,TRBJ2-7,ASGRGYEQY
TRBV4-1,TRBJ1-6,ASSQRDRADSPLH
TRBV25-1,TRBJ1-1,ASSLTGTVEAF
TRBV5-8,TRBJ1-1,ASTLGGGRVTEAF
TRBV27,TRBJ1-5,ASSWTGGSGQPQH
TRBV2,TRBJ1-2,ASSEAGTGGYGYT
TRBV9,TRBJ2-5,ASPQKTGRVEETQY
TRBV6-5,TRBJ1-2,ASSLAGGHGYT
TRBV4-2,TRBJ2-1,ASRTSGGNEQF
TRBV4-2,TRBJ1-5,ASSQGGTGVIIAQPQH
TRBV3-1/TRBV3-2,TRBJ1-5,ASSQEGGQPQH
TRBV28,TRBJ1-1,ASSLKGLSEAF
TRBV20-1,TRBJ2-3,SASRAGVGTDTQY
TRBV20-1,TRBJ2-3,SAETDTQY
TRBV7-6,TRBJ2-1,ASSTTSGGAGGEQF
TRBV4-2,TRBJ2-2,ASSQARDRGSGTGELF
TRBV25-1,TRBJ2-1,ASSGLSNEQF
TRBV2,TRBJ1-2,ASSPTVANYGYT
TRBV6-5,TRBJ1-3,ASSYSRGGWGNTIY
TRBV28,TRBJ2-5,ASKVWETSQETQY
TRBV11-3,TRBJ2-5,ASSRQGRETQY
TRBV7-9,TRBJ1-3,ASSTRTGNTIY
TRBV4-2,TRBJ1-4,ASRVTTGGLGEKLF
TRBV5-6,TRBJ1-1,ASSGLRSGSMNTEAF
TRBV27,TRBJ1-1,ASSSQWRNTEAF
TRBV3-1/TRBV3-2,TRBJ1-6,ASSHRDRNSPLH
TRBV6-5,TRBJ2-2,ASSSDRVPTGELF
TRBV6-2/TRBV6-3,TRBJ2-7,ASSWPPSEQY
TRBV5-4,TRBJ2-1,ASRSGQGAPNEQF
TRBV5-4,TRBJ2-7,ASSSTRDRGDEQY
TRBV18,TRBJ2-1,ASSPGTGEFNEQF
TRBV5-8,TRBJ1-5,ASSFSLTPGSNQPQH
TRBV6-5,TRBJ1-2,ASSYSGEDYGYT
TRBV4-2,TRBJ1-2,ASTPSTVNYGYT
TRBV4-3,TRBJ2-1,ASSQDGALSSYNEQF
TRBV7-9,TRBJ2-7,ASSLWDRGVEQY
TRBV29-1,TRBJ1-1,SVPYRVNTEAF
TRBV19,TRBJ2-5,ASMLAGAPETQY
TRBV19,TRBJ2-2,ASSIEGLADTGELF
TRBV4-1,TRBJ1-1,ASSQDRRAALNTEAF